This T cell receptor (beta chain) was sequenced during a study of shared clonotypes between healthy human individuals (dated by TCRdb to the early 2020s). A note on the overall study: The cohort included three men and a couple of women between 18 and 49 years of age. To increase sequencing depth and limit assay-specific biases, TCR repertoire library preparation and sequencing were carried out by different laboratories using diverse techniques. The study deeply sequenced blood TCR repertoires of several healthy adults to estimate repertoire size and the extent of clonotype sharing between individuals. For each donor, CD4 naive and CD4 memory were each given three plates, CD8 naive was given two plates, and CD8 memory was given one plate. Each donor's leukapheresis produced roughly between about 0.9 and 9.5 billion PBMCs.

This clone was picked up a small number of times. Its recognized antigen is unknown. No base quality values were provided; no much bigger clone lies one nucleotide off. CDR1 MNHNY and CDR2 SVGAGI are derived from the germline V gene (reference sequence). Relative to germline, V is missing 4 bases and J is missing 1 base, with 1 base of the junction outside any gene match. The CDR3, from cysteine to phenylalanine, totals 14 residues. Of the read, only the CDR3 DNA is kept; its 42 bases are in frame from base 1. Using the deep immunoSEQ assay, multiplex PCR amplified TCR CDR3 regions from genomic DNA. Genomic DNA extracted from each cell subset was distributed evenly over all wells of several immunoSEQ 96-well plates, and each plate served as one replicate. For sorted subsets, each replicate PCR was loaded with approximately 0.2 ug genomic DNA, equivalent to roughly 30,000 T cell genomes. The purified libraries were quantified using a Qubit 3.0 fluorometer, sized with a Bioanalyzer 2100, and then quantified again using the KAPA Library Quantification kit. Every immunoSEQ 96-well plate was sequenced on a separate single-read 150-cycle Illumina NextSeq 550 flow cell. As for the authors' bioinformatics: The immunoSEQ output contained only junctional sequences without quality scores, so filtering could not match that applied to full-length reads. Sequences were annotated with PyIR, a Python wrapper for IgBLAST v1.9, using IMGT germline references to assign V/J genes and CDR3. Any read was removed if the V/J assignment was weak (E-value above 1e-6), the CDR3 was missing, or the read contained stop codons, out-of-frame junctions, or ambiguous translated residues. A V3J clonotype was defined by an identical inferred V gene, J gene, and CDR3 amino acid sequence. To compute the percentage overlap between repertoires, the number of shared unique clonotypes was divided by the size of the smaller repertoire. RTK rarefaction, the Chao1 estimator, and Recon v2.1 estimates of unobserved clonotypes were used to assess repertoire richness. Generation probabilities for all TCRbeta clonotypes obtained by the gDNA method from several donors were computed using OLGA. TCRdb took this table from immuneACCESS and kept in-frame rearrangements with V and J called. Such tables lack part of the clones; where checked against another copy, unresolved V genes explain under half of the gap, and the rest is unexplained. The V and J calls and the clone size are those of that table, but D and trimming were determined from the DNA. The table for this sample lists about 1.1 million clones; about 80% of them were counted only once. Approximately 0.95% of the sample belongs to the ten largest clones.

The donors were healthy, HIV-negative adults with no recently reported acute infections or vaccinations. Every donor was a Caucasian adult living in Nashville, Tennessee, USA. CD4+ T cells were enriched by magnetic negative selection; naive cells were then positively selected on CD45RA, and the negative fraction formed the memory subset. Blood was obtained by leukapheresis, after which PBMCs were separated by Ficoll-Histopaque density gradient centrifugation and cryopreserved in liquid nitrogen vapor phase. Analytical flow cytometry was used to check the purity and quantity of every magnetically sorted T cell population. From each sorted fraction, genomic DNA was isolated and quantified by UV absorbance on a Nanodrop 2000c. The paper's findings and limits, for the study overall: Incomplete sequencing was indicated by rarefaction of sorted-subset datasets, despite the large sequencing depth. Based on pairwise subsampling, the degree of clonotype sharing among donors was expected to be affected by sequencing depth. Because the study included only a small number of donors, the genetic and exposure-history diversity represented was limited. Across a handful of donors, roughly 5% of naive CD4, more than 3% of naive CD8, approximately 2.5% of memory CD4, and approximately 0.42% of memory CD8 clonotypes were shared. Naive subsets generally had larger estimated clonotype richness than memory subsets. Sampling was restricted to blood, and TCR repertoires in tissue are likely to differ from TCR repertoires in blood. Clonotypes shared by all four sorted-subset donors showed higher generation probabilities than non-shared clonotypes.

Sequencing was performed on memory CD4+ T cells from PBMCs. Reading the label with the study, this specimen's cell subset or site is: CD45RA-negative fraction. The sequence was collected from a man aged 18-30 years in good health. Some clones in this sample may be carry-over from other donors' samples. Here the chain combines TRBV6-6 and TRBJ2-5, with 9 middle bases fitting TRBD1. At the DNA level, the sequence is TGTGCCAGCAGTTCACAGGGGGCCCAAGAGACCCAGTACTTC. Translated, this is CASSSQGAQETQYF.